These T cell receptor beta chains were read from a single sample in a study of T-cell reconstitution after alpha-beta-depleted transplantation in children. One entry per CDR3 protein, called by TCRdb with MiXCR from the PCR reads. The sample has 500,000 or so distinct CDR3 sequences, about an eighth seen once. The material was PBMCs, mostly from graft donor cells, obtained 180 days after TCRalphabeta/CD19-depleted stem cell transplant. The receptors derive from a female patient aged 2-9 years who had a stem cell transplant for aplastic anemia, so the T cells may come from the graft donor. Each CDR3 is given with its conserved first and last residue. A D gene is named only where the DNA matches it firmly. For some rows the clone size is stated as once, few or many, or as a class when expanded; others skip it.

abundance | j_gene | v_gene | d_gene | CDR3nt | CDR3aa
many | TRBJ2-1 | TRBV20-1 | - | TGCAGTGCTAGAGATATCAAGGTAGCAAACAATGAGCAGTTCTTC | CSARDIKVANNEQFF
- | TRBJ2-2 | TRBV4-1 | TRBD2 | TGCGGCAGCAGAGCTAGCGGGAGGGCCTTTACCGGGGAGCTGTTTTTT | CGSRASGRAFTGELFF
- | TRBJ2-3 | TRBV15 | TRBD1 | TGTGCCATCAGCAGGCAGAGACAGGGAGCAGATACGCAGTATTTT | CAISRQRQGADTQYF
many | TRBJ2-1 | TRBV20-1 | TRBD2 | TGCAGTGCTAGAGTAGCGGGGGACTACAATGAGCAGTTCTTC | CSARVAGDYNEQFF
few | TRBJ1-1 | TRBV7-9 | TRBD1 | TGTGCCAGCAGCGACAGGGCGAACACTGAAGCTTTCTTT | CASSDRANTEAFF
few | TRBJ2-3 | TRBV29-1 | - | TGCAGCGTGGCCCCCCTAGAGTCGGCTACGCAGTATTTT | CSVAPLESATQYF
few | TRBJ2-3 | TRBV24-1 | TRBD2 | TGTGCCACCAGTGACCCGGGAACGACTAGCGGGAAAGATACGCAGTATTTT | CATSDPGTTSGKDTQYF
few | TRBJ2-5 | TRBV6-2/TRBV6-3 | - | TGTGCCAGCACCCGGGACGCCGCGATGTACCAAGAGACCCAGTACTTC | CASTRDAAMYQETQYF
few | TRBJ1-1 | TRBV25-1 | TRBD1 | TGTGCCAGCAGTGAGACGGACAGGGAAACTTTCTTT | CASSETDRETFF
- | TRBJ1-1 | TRBV12-3/TRBV12-4 | - | TGTGCCAGCAGTTTAATCCGGGGACGATTGAACACTGAAGCTTTCTTT | CASSLIRGRLNTEAFF
few | TRBJ1-5 | TRBV6-2/TRBV6-3 | - | TGTGCCAGCAGCCGCGCGGTTTTTTACGGTCAGCCCCAGCATTTT | CASSRAVFYGQPQHF
many | TRBJ2-7 | TRBV27 | - | TGTGCCAGCAGTTTAACCGGGACGGTCTCCTACGAGCAGTACTTC | CASSLTGTVSYEQYF
few | TRBJ1-1 | TRBV12-3/TRBV12-4 | - | TGTGCCAGCACCATGGTGGGCACTGAAGCTTTCTTT | CASTMVGTEAFF
- | TRBJ1-1 | TRBV5-1 | TRBD1 | TGCGCCAGCAGCGTGGGACAGAAGAACACTGAAGCTTTCTTT | CASSVGQKNTEAFF
many | TRBJ2-5 | TRBV7-3 | - | TGTGCCAGCAGCCCTCAGGGTCAAGAGACCCAGTACTTC | CASSPQGQETQYF
- | TRBJ1-4 | TRBV10-3 | TRBD1 | TGTGCCATCAGTGAGTTTGGACAGGGAAATGAAAAACTGTTTTTT | CAISEFGQGNEKLFF
few | TRBJ2-1 | TRBV4-2 | TRBD2 | TGTGCCAGCAGCCAAGGGGGGGGTGGGGTCAATGAGCAGTTCTTC | CASSQGGGGVNEQFF
few | TRBJ2-2 | TRBV25-1 | TRBD2 | TGTGCCAGCAGTGGCTCCGGGACTAGCGGCACCGGGGAGCTGTTTTTT | CASSGSGTSGTGELFF
- | TRBJ1-1 | TRBV28 | - | TGTGCCAGCACACGACCGAGGAACACTGAAGCTTTCTTT | CASTRPRNTEAFF
many | TRBJ2-2 | TRBV20-1 | - | TGCAGTGCTAGAGATATCGGGTGGACCGGGGAGCTGTTTTTT | CSARDIGWTGELFF
few | TRBJ1-5 | TRBV28 | - | TGTGCCAGCAGTTTTGTGTATAGCAATCAGCCCCAGCATTTT | CASSFVYSNQPQHF
few | TRBJ2-1 | TRBV12-3/TRBV12-4 | TRBD2 | TGTGCCAGCAGTACATATAGCGGGACCAGCGAGCAGTTCTTC | CASSTYSGTSEQFF
few | TRBJ2-5 | TRBV7-2 | TRBD2 | TGTGCCAGCAGCTTAGTATGGGCTAGCGGGGGGGAGACCCAGTACTTC | CASSLVWASGGETQYF
- | TRBJ2-7 | TRBV28 | TRBD1 | TGTGCCAGCAGTTTTATCGGGACAGGGGGCTACGAGCAGTACTTC | CASSFIGTGGYEQYF
few | TRBJ2-1 | TRBV5-1 | TRBD1 | TGCGCCAGCAGCGGCCGGGACAGGGCCCTAGGTGAGCAGTTCTTC | CASSGRDRALGEQFF
once | TRBJ1-5 | TRBV28 | TRBD1 | TGTGCCAGCAGTCATTCCGGACAGGGGAATCAGCCCCAGCATTTT | CASSHSGQGNQPQHF
few | TRBJ2-1 | TRBV7-3 | TRBD1 | TGTGCCAGCAGCTTAACTCCCGGAGACAGGGAAAATGAGCAGTTCTTC | CASSLTPGDRENEQFF
few | TRBJ2-7 | TRBV28 | TRBD2 | TGTGCCAGCAGCGGGACTAGCGGGACCTACGAGCAGTACTTC | CASSGTSGTYEQYF
- | TRBJ1-4 | TRBV20-1 | - | TGCAGTGCTAGAGTGTGGGGAACTAATGAAAAACTGTTTTTT | CSARVWGTNEKLFF
once | TRBJ2-1 | TRBV11-2 | TRBD2 | TGTGCCATCAGCCTCGGACTAGCAACGGTCTACAATGAGCAGTTCTTC | CAISLGLATVYNEQFF
few | TRBJ2-1 | TRBV7-9 | TRBD1 | TGTGCCAGCAGCTTAGTAGTAGGCAGGGGGCTATCGGATGAGCAGTTCTTC | CASSLVVGRGLSDEQFF
few | TRBJ2-7 | TRBV10-3 | TRBD1 | TGTGCCATCAATGCAGGGGGATCCTACGAGCAGTACTTC | CAINAGGSYEQYF
- | TRBJ2-7 | TRBV20-1 | TRBD2 | TGCAGTGCTCGAGCGGGAGGGCCCCACGAGCAGTACTTC | CSARAGGPHEQYF
few | TRBJ2-1 | TRBV7-9 | - | TGTGCCAGCAGCTCGACAGTCTACGACTACAATGAGCAGTTCTTC | CASSSTVYDYNEQFF
- | TRBJ2-3 | TRBV5-1 | - | TGCGCCAGCAGCTACCCGGGACCTATACACGACACGCAGTATTTT | CASSYPGPIHDTQYF
- | TRBJ2-5 | TRBV5-1 | - | TGCGCCAGCAGCTTGCGGCCGGGGCGGTTGATTGATCAAGAGACCCAGTACTTC | CASSLRPGRLIDQETQYF